The entry below gives a single T cell receptor (beta chain) sequence along with its context. No antigen is known for it. A sample-barcoded 5' primer and a J-beta primer mix were used in a second PCR of about 6 to 12 cycles. TCRdb processed the 5' RACE reads anew with MiXCR; each CDR3 protein has one entry. This table has around 990,000 distinct CDR3 sequences, more than 30% appearing once. Germline assignment: CDR1 SEHNR and CDR2 FQNEAQ (reference sequence). V was cut by 5 bases and J by 5 bases, with 15 bases left in between. This CDR3 region has 15 residues. The data are from a study of blood T cells in healthy people across ages. Study-wide results and limits: Greater diversity and more naive CD4+ cells were seen in long-lived donors than in aged donors.

The sample taken for sequencing was blood. J is TRBJ1-4 and V is TRBV7-9; no clear D gene. The receptor's source is a man younger than 30 in good health. The CDR3 DNA is TGTGCCAGCAGCCCCCGGGAACAGATAAATGAAAAACTGTTTTTT. It is translated as CASSPREQINEKLFF.